Listed below are T cell receptor beta chains from one sample, sequenced in a study of blood T cell repertoires in COVID-19. Produced via immunoSEQ multiplex PCR; TCRdb's table is partial and in-frame only. The sample records some 150,000 clones, around 81% being singletons. Sequencing input: peripheral blood. The receptors shown here come from a woman aged 55-69 years with active or convalescent COVID-19. Both conserved end residues are part of each CDR3. A D gene is named only where the DNA matches it firmly. Some rows have no size entry. The others give once, few or many, or a class for an expanded clone.

TRBV5-1	TRBJ2-1	TRBD2	few	CASGPGLGTYNEQFF	TGCGCCAGTGGGCCGGGACTAGGGACGTACAATGAGCAGTTCTTC
TRBV9	TRBJ2-1	TRBD2	.	CASRGLGLADDNEQFF	TGTGCCAGCAGGGGGCTCGGGCTAGCGGACGACAATGAGCAGTTCTTC
TRBV6-5	TRBJ1-2	.	.	CASISGSHGYTF	TGTGCCAGCATTTCAGGTTCCCATGGCTACACCTTC
TRBV11-2	TRBJ1-1	.	.	CASSSTDQNTEAFF	TGTGCCAGCAGCTCGACAGACCAGAACACTGAAGCTTTCTTT
TRBV9	TRBJ1-5	.	.	CASSREISQPQHF	TGTGCCAGCAGCCGAGAGATTAGCCAGCCCCAGCATTTT
TRBV19	TRBJ2-2	TRBD2	.	CASSLDSGRDVTGELFF	TGTGCCAGTAGTCTGGATAGCGGGAGGGACGTCACCGGGGAGCTGTTTTTT
TRBV7-9	TRBJ1-1	.	.	CASSQGLRAFF	TGTGCCAGCAGCCAGGGGTTGCGGGCTTTCTTT
TRBV7-3	TRBJ2-3	TRBD1	.	CASSPRDSSTDTQYF	TGTGCCAGCAGCCCCCGGGACAGTAGCACAGATACGCAGTATTTT
TRBV2	TRBJ1-1	TRBD1	.	CASSQDRGRGTEAFF	TGTGCCAGCAGCCAGGACAGGGGAAGAGGAACTGAAGCTTTCTTT
TRBV9	TRBJ2-7	TRBD1	.	CASSAAGTGSSYEQYF	TGTGCCAGCAGCGCCGCAGGGACAGGGAGCTCCTACGAGCAGTACTTC
TRBV7-8	TRBJ1-3	TRBD1	.	CASSLAPGGPPRNTIYF	TGTGCCAGCAGCTTAGCTCCAGGGGGCCCGCCGCGAAACACCATATATTTT
TRBV4-3	TRBJ2-5	TRBD1	.	CASSHDTGVETQYF	TGCGCCAGCAGCCACGACACAGGGGTGGAGACCCAGTACTTC
TRBV28	TRBJ2-3	TRBD2	.	CASSSLTSGSLDTQYF	TGTGCCAGCAGTTCCCTGACTAGCGGGAGTCTGGATACGCAGTATTTT
TRBV29-1	TRBJ1-3	.	few	CSVETDSGNTIYF	TGCAGCGTTGAAACAGACTCTGGAAACACCATATATTTT
TRBV9	TRBJ2-2	.	.	CASSPRGNTGELFF	TGTGCCAGCAGCCCCAGGGGAAACACCGGGGAGCTGTTTTTT
TRBV27	TRBJ1-6	.	.	CASRGFPLDSPLHF	TGTGCCAGTCGAGGGTTCCCGCTCGATTCACCCCTCCACTTT
TRBV7-9	TRBJ1-4	.	once	CASSPISGNEKLFF	TGTGCCAGCAGCCCTATTTCGGGAAATGAAAAACTGTTTTTT
TRBV12-3/TRBV12-4	TRBJ2-7	.	.	CASSHRYYEQYF	TGTGCCAGCAGCCACAGGTACTACGAGCAGTACTTC
TRBV9	TRBJ2-5	TRBD2	.	CASSVSTSGSGTAQETQYF	TGTGCCAGCAGCGTATCTACTAGCGGGAGTGGCACCGCCCAAGAGACCCAGTACTTC
TRBV7-3	TRBJ2-1	.	few	CASSLGSQGNNEQFF	TGTGCCAGCAGCTTAGGGTCTCAGGGAAATAATGAGCAGTTCTTC
TRBV11-2	TRBJ2-7	.	few	CASSLEEATKQYF	TGTGCCAGCAGCTTAGAGGAGGCTACGAAGCAGTACTTC
TRBV2	TRBJ2-1	TRBD2	.	CASSVRGGRTYNEQFF	TGTGCCAGCAGTGTTAGAGGCGGGAGGACCTACAATGAGCAGTTCTTC
TRBV20-1	TRBJ1-2	.	.	CSATPGEGYTF	TGCAGTGCCACTCCAGGGGAAGGCTACACCTTC
TRBV19	TRBJ1-5	.	.	CASKLQGTQPQHF	TGTGCCAGTAAACTACAGGGAACTCAGCCCCAGCATTTT
TRBV20-1	TRBJ1-4	TRBD1	.	CSASEPTGGSQEKLFF	TGCAGTGCTAGTGAACCTACAGGGGGATCGCAAGAAAAACTGTTTTTT
TRBV27	TRBJ1-1	.	.	CASSSPNRLNTEAFF	TGTGCCAGCAGTTCCCCGAACAGGCTGAACACTGAAGCTTTCTTT
TRBV21-1	TRBJ1-1	.	.	CASRGRNTEAFF	TGTGCCAGCAGGGGCCGGAACACTGAAGCTTTCTTT
TRBV4-3	TRBJ1-3	.	few	CASSQDAKSSGNTIYF	TGCGCCAGCAGCCAAGATGCGAAGAGCTCTGGAAACACCATATATTTT
TRBV6-2/TRBV6-3	TRBJ1-1	.	.	CASSYATGTEAFF	TGTGCCAGCAGCTATGCGACAGGCACTGAAGCTTTCTTT
TRBV18	TRBJ2-7	TRBD2	.	CASSLGTSGRGPYEQYF	TGTGCCAGCTCACTGGGGACTAGCGGGAGGGGCCCCTACGAGCAGTACTTC
TRBV30	TRBJ1-6	TRBD1	.	CAWSTTGANSPLHF	TGTGCCTGGAGTACTACAGGGGCGAATTCACCCCTCCACTTT
TRBV28	TRBJ1-2	TRBD1	.	CASSLTRWTGGYGYTF	TGTGCCAGCAGTTTGACTCGATGGACAGGGGGATATGGCTACACCTTC
TRBV7-2	TRBJ2-7	.	few	CASSLEWTQTQAGQYF	TGTGCCAGCAGCTTAGAGTGGACTCAAACCCAAGCTGGGCAGTACTTC
TRBV29-1	TRBJ1-2	.	.	CSVGEGTGREGYTF	TGCAGCGTAGGGGAGGGAACAGGGAGAGAGGGCTACACCTTC
TRBV9	TRBJ2-7	TRBD2	.	CAIPGTSGRARYEQYF	TGTGCCATCCCCGGGACTAGCGGGAGGGCCCGCTACGAGCAGTACTTC
TRBV2	TRBJ1-1	.	many	CASSPQVSAFF	TGTGCCAGCAGTCCACAGGTTTCGGCTTTCTTT
TRBV3-1/TRBV3-2	TRBJ1-2	TRBD1	.	CASSQDRRGLGNYGYTF	TGTGCCAGCAGCCAAGATCGCAGGGGGCTTGGCAACTATGGCTACACCTTC
TRBV5-5	TRBJ1-6	TRBD1	.	CASSPQPGQGNSPLHF	TGTGCCAGCAGCCCTCAACCGGGACAGGGTAATTCACCCCTCCACTTT
TRBV7-6	TRBJ2-1	.	.	CASSLATGEVNEQFF	TGTGCCAGCAGCTTAGCGACGGGAGAAGTGAATGAGCAGTTCTTC
TRBV28	TRBJ2-3	TRBD1	.	CASSLRQGIPLGTDTQYF	TGTGCCAGCAGTTTGCGACAGGGAATCCCCCTCGGCACAGATACGCAGTATTTT
TRBV15	TRBJ2-1	.	.	CATSISPGNEQFF	TGTGCCACCAGCATCTCCCCGGGCAATGAGCAGTTCTTC
TRBV5-5	TRBJ1-1	TRBD1	.	CASSERTGDNTEAFF	TGTGCCAGCAGCGAAAGGACAGGGGATAACACTGAAGCTTTCTTT
TRBV12-3/TRBV12-4	TRBJ1-2	.	.	CASSPRFNYGYTF	TGTGCCAGCAGTCCCCGGTTTAACTATGGCTACACCTTC
TRBV5-4	TRBJ1-2	TRBD1	.	CASSPQGARGYGYTF	TGTGCCAGCAGCCCGCAGGGGGCCCGGGGCTATGGCTACACCTTC
TRBV6-6	TRBJ1-2	TRBD1	.	CASSTPGQGGGYTF	TGTGCCAGCAGTACTCCGGGACAGGGGGGCGGCTACACCTTC
TRBV5-8	TRBJ2-1	TRBD2	once	CASSLALAGGDREQFF	TGTGCCAGCAGCTTGGCCCTAGCGGGAGGAGACAGGGAGCAGTTCTTC
TRBV19	TRBJ1-6	.	.	CASRYPSGGNSPLHF	TGTGCCAGTAGATATCCTTCCGGAGGCAATTCACCCCTCCACTTT
TRBV14	TRBJ1-2	TRBD1	.	CASSQGTGAYGYTF	TGTGCCAGCAGCCAAGGGACAGGAGCATATGGCTACACCTTC
TRBV7-6	TRBJ2-5	.	.	CASSLPAWKGGETQYF	TGTGCCAGCAGCTTACCAGCTTGGAAGGGGGGGGAGACCCAGTACTTC
TRBV5-8	TRBJ1-5	TRBD1	once	CASRPDRLNQPQHF	TGTGCCAGCAGACCGGACAGGCTCAATCAGCCCCAGCATTTT
TRBV11-3	TRBJ1-5	.	.	CAILTGNRNQPQHF	TGTGCCATCCTTACAGGGAATCGCAATCAGCCCCAGCATTTT
TRBV24-1	TRBJ1-5	.	.	CATSGGREGNQPQHF	TGTGCCACCAGTGGGGGCAGGGAAGGCAATCAGCCCCAGCATTTT